A single sample is the source of the 8 T cell receptor beta chains below, sequenced in a study of vaccination and CD4 T cells after COVID-19. Treatment given: roughly 10-day PBMC culture with coronavirus spike peptide pools or control peptides (ViraFEST assay). What these receptors recognize is not known. Sequencing of DNA taken from cultured CD4+ T cells relied on the Oncomine TCR Beta short-read assay. MiXCR was run by TCRdb on the PCR reads, yielding one entry per CDR3 protein. This sample has roughly 20,000 distinct CDR3 sequences, with about 61% found just once. The sequenced sample was CD4+ T cells from blood, cultured in vitro. These receptors were taken from a human donor who had recovered from COVID-19.

The chain carries TRBV24-1 and TRBJ2-7; TRBD2 aligns across 7 bases. CDR3 size: 15 residues. Germline V gives CDR1 KGHDR, CDR2 SFDVKD. V trimming: 2 bases; J trimming: 7 bases; junction bases outside the gene matches: 10. CDR3 sequence: CATSDSQAGFGEQYF. DNA of the CDR3: TGTGCCACCAGTGATTCCCAAGCGGGGTTTGGTGAGCAGTACTTC.

The CDR3, as DNA: TGTGCCAGCAGCCCAACTGGCGGGGGCTATGGCTACACCTTC. Its translation is CASSPTGGGYGYTF. The genes are TRBV7-2 and TRBJ1-2; D is perhaps TRBD1 (5 bases). The CDR3 spans 14 residues. Trimming left V 5 bases short and J 4 bases short, with 14 bases between. Germline assignment: CDR1 SGHTA and CDR2 FQGNSA.

The chain employs TRBV7-2 and TRBJ1-3; D remains unclear. This CDR3 comprises 16 residues. Germline V gene lookup returns CDR1 SGHTA and CDR2 FQGNSA. Deletions cut 0 bases from V and 0 bases from J, with 9 bases between. The CDR3 is CASSLAAGTSGNTIYF. The CDR3 DNA reads TGTGCCAGCAGCTTAGCGGCAGGAACCTCTGGAAACACCATATATTTT.

Of note for this clonotype: A read error may account for a junction end that differs from germline. This chain joins TRBV7-2 and TRBJ2-1; 10 nucleotides align to TRBD2. The CDR3 totals 15 residues. CDR1 and CDR2 from the germline V gene are SGHTA and FQGNSA. The CDR3 here is CASSYSGRYGNEQFF. CDR3 DNA sequence: TGCGCCAGCAGCTATAGCGGGAGGTACGGGAATGAGCAGTTCTTC.

This clonotype was seen a handful of times. The chain recombines TRBV20-1 with TRBJ1-5; 8 bases align to TRBD1. J lost 3 bases, V lost 6 bases, and 7 bases had no gene match. Germline CDR1 reads DFQATT; CDR2 reads SNEGSKA (reference sequence). The CDR3 totals 14 residues. For the CDR3, the DNA is TGCAGTGCGCCCAGGACAGGGCCCAATCAGCCCCAGCATTTT. As protein: CSAPRTGPNQPQHF.

V usage is TRBV19 and J usage is TRBJ2-7; D gene uncertain. Trimming pared 4 bases from V and 7 bases from J, leaving 14 bases between. The CDR3 runs 13 residues. Germline-derived CDR1 and CDR2 are LNHDA and SQIVND (reference sequence). The CDR3 region has the DNA TGTGCCAGTAGTAACGGGCCCGACCCTGAGCAGTACTTC. Encoded protein: CASSNGPDPEQYF.

This sequence joins TRBV6-1 and TRBJ1-3; D gene unclear. V gave up 7 bases and J gave up 0 bases, with 10 bases separating them. Germline lookup yields CDR1 MNHNS and CDR2 SASEGT. This CDR3 comprises 14 residues. The CDR3 nucleotides read TGTGCCAGCAATTGGAGGAGCTCTGGAAACACCATATATTTT. Encoded protein: CASNWRSSGNTIYF.

The genes are TRBV7-2 and TRBJ1-2, with unresolved D. The V end lost 0 bases, the J end lost 8 bases, and 13 bases lay between the germline ends. In germline, CDR1 is SGHTA, CDR2 FQGNSA. The CDR3 spans 14 residues. The CDR3 DNA follows: TGTGCCAGCAGCTTAGCGCGTCAACTTGGAGGCTACACCTTC. Translation: CASSLARQLGGYTF.